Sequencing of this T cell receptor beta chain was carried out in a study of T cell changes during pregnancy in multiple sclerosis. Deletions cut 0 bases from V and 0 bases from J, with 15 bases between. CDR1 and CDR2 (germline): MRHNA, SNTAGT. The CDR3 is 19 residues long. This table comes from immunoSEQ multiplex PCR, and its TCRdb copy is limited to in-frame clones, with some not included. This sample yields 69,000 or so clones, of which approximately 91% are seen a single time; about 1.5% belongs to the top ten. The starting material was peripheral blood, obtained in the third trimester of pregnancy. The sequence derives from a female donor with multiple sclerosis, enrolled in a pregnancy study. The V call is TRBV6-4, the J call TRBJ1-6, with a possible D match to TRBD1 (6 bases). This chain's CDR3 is CASSDSTGGLGSYNSPLHF. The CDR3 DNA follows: TGTGCCAGCAGTGACTCGACGGGGGGGCTGGGCTCCTATAATTCACCCCTCCACTTT.